What follows are 26 T cell receptor beta chains derived from one specimen sequenced in a study of blood T cell repertoires in COVID-19. Using immunoSEQ multiplex PCR, the repertoire was profiled, and TCRdb retains in-frame clones only, with some absent. The repertoire holds about 130,000 clones, roughly 89% seen once, with around 4.2% in the top ten. Specimen: peripheral blood. These receptors came from a man aged 55 to 70 with COVID-19, enrolled during active disease.

V gene TRBV18 combines with J gene TRBJ1-4; no reliable D call. This CDR3 is built from 15 residues. Looked up from germline, CDR1 is KGHSH and CDR2 is LQKENI. Between the trimmed V and J ends, which lost 3 bases and 5 bases, there was a span of 13 bases. CDR3 in amino acids: CASSPERVSNEKLFF. The CDR3 region has the DNA TGTGCCAGCTCACCGGAGCGGGTGTCAAATGAAAAACTGTTTTTT.

The J gene is TRBJ1-2, the V gene TRBV4-3, with TRBD1 matching over 11 bases. Germline CDR1 LGHNA, CDR2 YSLEER. The CDR3 spans 15 residues. V shed 1 base and J 4 bases; nucleotides not matched to a gene: 2. As DNA, the CDR3 is TGCGCCAGCAGCCAAGGGACAGGGGGCACCTATGGCTACACCTTC. Translated: CASSQGTGGTYGYTF.

The chain combines TRBV18 with TRBJ1-5, with a possible D match to TRBD1 (5 bases). V shed 4 bases and J shed 0 bases, with 13 bases lying between them. Germline-derived CDR1 and CDR2 are KGHSH and LQKENI. This CDR3 is 16 amino acids long. The CDR3 DNA reads as TGTGCCAGCTCACTCTTGGGAAGGGGTAGCAATCAGCCCCAGCATTTT. Translating it yields CASSLLGRGSNQPQHF.

This clone was detected only a few times. The chain uses TRBV29-1 and TRBJ1-3; no firm D call. The CDR3 totals 17 residues. The V and J ends lost 0 bases and 4 bases respectively, with 19 bases between them. Germline V gene lookup returns CDR1 SQVTM and CDR2 ANQGSEA. DNA for the CDR3: TGCAGCGTTGAAGATCTCCCCGTGGAGGACGGGGGAAACACCATATATTTT. It codes for CSVEDLPVEDGGNTIYF.

The chain couples TRBV28 to TRBJ1-5; D gene unclear. CDR1 and CDR2 (germline): MDHEN, SYDVKM. Trimming removed 2 bases at V and 0 bases at J, with 11 bases between. This CDR3 region has 16 residues. CDR3 coding DNA: TGTGCCAGCAGTTTACTTCGGTTCGATAGCAATCAGCCCCAGCATTTT. This translates into CASSLLRFDSNQPQHF.

V usage is TRBV3-1 (or the pseudogene TRBV3-2) and J usage is TRBJ2-1; weak D call: TRBD2 (5 bases). Germline V gene lookup returns CDR1 LGHDT and CDR2 YNNKEL (reference sequence). The germline V and J ends were trimmed by 4 bases and 2 bases, with 12 bases remaining between them. This CDR3 has 15 amino acids. In nucleotides, the CDR3 is TGTGCCAGCAGCCTTGGAGGTTCGGCCTACAATGAGCAGTTCTTC. Amino acid sequence: CASSLGGSAYNEQFF.

This rearrangement joins TRBV27 to TRBJ1-1; D not resolved. V lost 4 bases and J lost 1, with 10 bases in between. Germline lookup yields CDR1 MNHEY and CDR2 SMNVEV (reference sequence). The CDR3 runs to 14 residues. The CDR3 DNA sequence: TGTGCCAGCAGTTCCGTGGGCACGAACACTGAAGCTTTCTTT. As protein: CASSSVGTNTEAFF.

The rearrangement links TRBV30 to TRBJ2-1, with 9 bases matching TRBD1. This CDR3 comprises 14 residues. With V trimmed by 4 bases and J by 7 bases, 8 bases remained unmatched. Germline loops: CDR1 GTSNPN, CDR2 SVGIG (reference sequence). CDR3: CAWIGDRVMNEQFF. The CDR3, as DNA: TGTGCCTGGATTGGGGACAGGGTAATGAATGAGCAGTTCTTC.

The chain carries TRBV15 and TRBJ2-3, with TRBD1 as a possible D gene (5 bases). This CDR3 contains 17 residues. The ends were cut back, 0 bases at V and 8 bases at J, with 21 bases in the middle. The germline gives CDR1 LNHNV, CDR2 YYDKDF (reference sequence). Here the CDR3 reads CATSRDPRRTLTGTQYF. CDR3 DNA sequence: TGTGCCACCAGCAGAGATCCCCGGCGGACACTCACGGGTACGCAGTATTTT.

This chain uses TRBV5-1 with TRBJ1-4, with D possibly being TRBD1 (6 bases). CDR3 length: 13 amino acids. Germline lookup yields CDR1 SGHRS and CDR2 YFSETQ. V gave up 1 base and J gave up 8 bases, with 9 bases separating them. CDR3 residues: CASSLPGAEKLFF. DNA of the CDR3: TGCGCCAGCAGCTTGCCAGGGGCCGAAAAACTGTTTTTT.

The rearrangement uses TRBV9 and TRBJ2-1; D ambiguous. The CDR3 has 15 amino acids. With 0 bases removed from V and 2 bases from J, the gap between germline ends came to 9 bases. Germline V CDR1 and CDR2: SGDLS, YYNGEE. The DNA of the CDR3 is TGTGCCAGCAGCGTAGGACTGGAGACCTACAATGAGCAGTTCTTC. It codes for CASSVGLETYNEQFF. The whole variable domain, remainder taken from reference TRBV9 and TRBJ2-1, is DSGVTQTPKHLITATGQRVTLRCSPRSGDLSVYWYQQSLDQGLQFLIQYYNGEERAKGNILERFSAQQFPDLHSELNLSSLELGDSALYFCASSVGLETYNEQFFGPGTRLTVL.

The V gene is TRBV7-2, the J gene TRBJ2-3; D uncertain. The CDR3 runs to 14 residues. Germline V gene data show CDR1 as SGHTA and CDR2 as FQGNSA. The ends were cut back, 1 base at V and 2 bases at J, with 7 bases in the middle. The CDR3 loop reads CASSLGLVTDTQYF. The CDR3 DNA reads TGTGCCAGCAGCTTAGGGCTAGTCACAGATACGCAGTATTTT.

V usage is TRBV30 and J usage is TRBJ2-7; no clear D. The germline CDR1 and CDR2 sequences are GTSNPN and SVGIG (reference sequence). V dropped 5 bases and J dropped 5 bases, with 16 bases sitting between them. The CDR3 sequence is 13 residues long. The CDR3 is CAWAPAVLHEQYF. As DNA, the CDR3 is TGTGCCTGGGCCCCGGCGGTCCTCCACGAGCAGTACTTC.

The rearrangement uses TRBV5-4 and TRBJ1-2; 9 bases are a match to TRBD1. The CDR3 has 15 amino acids. V trimming: 0 bases; J trimming: 7 bases; junction bases outside the gene matches: 7. CDR1 SGHNT and CDR2 YYREEE come from the germline V gene (reference sequence). The chain's CDR3 is CASSLARTGDSGYTF. In DNA, the CDR3 is TGTGCCAGCAGCTTGGCCCGGACAGGGGATTCTGGCTACACCTTC.

The chain joins TRBV4-3 to TRBJ1-4; maybe TRBD1 (6 bases). Trimming took 3 bases from V and 3 from J, leaving 20 bases between them. Germline V gene data show CDR1 as LGHNA and CDR2 as YSLEER. This CDR3 is built from 18 residues. The CDR3 sequence: CASSHKGGRQEPNEKLFF. CDR3 bases: TGCGCCAGCAGCCATAAAGGGGGTCGTCAGGAGCCTAATGAAAAACTGTTTTTT.

This rearrangement joins TRBV7-9 to TRBJ2-5; 10 nucleotides match TRBD1. The CDR3 spans 14 residues. Germline CDR1 SEHNR, CDR2 FQNEAQ (reference sequence). Trimming cost V 5 bases and J 4 bases; bases outside gene matches: 4. The CDR3 sequence is CASSRDRGLETQYF. In DNA form, the CDR3 reads TGTGCCAGCAGCCGGGACAGGGGTTTAGAGACCCAGTACTTC. The whole variable domain, remainder taken from reference TRBV7-9 and TRBJ2-5, is DTGVSQNPRHKITKRGQNVTFRCDPISEHNRLYWYRQTLGQGPEFLTYFQNEAQLEKSRLLSDRFSAERPKGSFSTLEIQRTEQGDSAMYLCASSRDRGLETQYFGPGTRLLVL.

The V and J genes are TRBV19 and TRBJ1-2, with 8 bases matching TRBD1. Germline CDR1 LNHDA, CDR2 SQIVND (reference sequence). With 5 bases clipped from V and 4 bases from J, the junction kept 9 bases outside the gene matches. This CDR3 has 15 residues. CDR3 sequence reads: CASSSDRGERYGYTF. The CDR3 coding sequence is TGTGCCAGTAGTTCAGACAGGGGCGAACGCTATGGCTACACCTTC.

Only a few counts were recorded for this clone. The rearrangement joins TRBV30 to TRBJ2-7; D is perhaps TRBD1 (6 bases). Germline CDR1 and CDR2: GTSNPN and SVGIG (reference sequence). The CDR3 consists of 11 residues. Trimming left V 7 bases short and J 3 bases short, with 10 bases between. CDR3 DNA: TGTGCCTCCGGGACAAACTACGAGCAGTACTTC. The encoded protein is CASGTNYEQYF.

The V call is TRBV6-5, the J call TRBJ1-1; tentative D call: TRBD1 (5 bases). Germline V gives CDR1 MNHEY, CDR2 SVGAGI. There are 14 residues in the CDR3. Trimming took 6 bases from V and 2 from J, leaving 13 bases between them. CDR3 residues: CASRFGGGNTEAFF. CDR3 bases: TGTGCCAGCAGATTTGGGGGGGGTAACACTGAAGCTTTCTTT.

In this sample, this clone turned up once. The genes are TRBV4-3 and TRBJ2-1; 16 bases line up with TRBD2. This CDR3 has 17 residues. CDR1 and CDR2 (germline): LGHNA, YSLEER. J was trimmed by 8 bases and V by 0 bases; bases with no gene match: 4. CDR3 amino acids: CASSQEVGTSGGDEQFF. The CDR3 DNA reads as TGCGCCAGCAGCCAAGAAGTCGGGACTAGCGGGGGGGATGAGCAGTTCTTC.

The CDR3 reads CAWVRPTYEQYF. CDR3 bases: TGTGCCTGGGTGAGGCCAACCTACGAGCAGTACTTC. The chain couples TRBV30 to TRBJ2-7; D remains unclear. The V and J ends lost 5 bases and 2 bases respectively, with 10 bases between them. Germline CDR1 GTSNPN, CDR2 SVGIG (reference sequence). This CDR3 is 12 amino acids long.

The chain is built from TRBV5-1 and TRBJ1-6, with 9 bases fitting TRBD1. Germline CDR1 reads SGHRS; CDR2 reads YFSETQ. The length of the CDR3 is 15 residues. The junction had 10 bases not matched to a gene; V was cut back by 7 bases and J by 8 bases. The CDR3 nucleotides read TGCGCCAGCCGCTCCCAGGGACAGGGTTATTCACCCCTCCACTTT. This sequence encodes CASRSQGQGYSPLHF.

This chain joins TRBV6-1 and TRBJ2-3; 11 bases map to TRBD2. There are 16 residues in the CDR3. In germline, CDR1 is MNHNS, CDR2 SASEGT. Trimming at V came to 4 bases and at J to 1 base, leaving 4 bases not matched to a gene. This chain's CDR3 is CASSGSSGGRTDTQYF. The CDR3 DNA sequence: TGTGCCAGCAGTGGATCTAGCGGGGGGCGCACAGATACGCAGTATTTT.

The V gene is TRBV7-6, the J gene TRBJ2-1; maybe TRBD2 (7 bases). Per the germline V gene, CDR1 is SGHVS and CDR2 is FNYEAQ. This CDR3 region has 15 residues. V was trimmed by 8 bases and J by 0 bases, leaving 14 bases between them. DNA for the CDR3: TGTGCCAGCTCGGGGGGCCCGAGCTCCTACAATGAGCAGTTCTTC. Translation: CASSGGPSSYNEQFF.

The V call is TRBV28, the J call TRBJ1-4; D possibly corresponds to TRBD1 (6 bases). The CDR3 totals 13 residues. Germline V lookup: CDR1 MDHEN, CDR2 SYDVKM. The ends were cut back, 5 bases at V and 4 bases at J, with 8 bases in the middle. CDR3 residues: CASSRQVNEKLFF. CDR3 nucleotide sequence: TGTGCCAGCAGTCGACAGGTTAATGAAAAACTGTTTTTT.

V is TRBV15 and J is TRBJ1-3; weak D call: TRBD1 (5 bases). CDR1 and CDR2 (germline): LNHNV, YYDKDF (reference sequence). Trimming cost V 1 base and J 3 bases, with 13 bases left between them. The CDR3 runs to 16 residues. The chain's CDR3 is CATSRGGSGLGNTIYF. Written as DNA, the CDR3 is TGTGCCACCAGCAGAGGTGGTTCGGGACTTGGAAACACCATATATTTT. Using reference TRBV15 and TRBJ1-3 for the parts outside the CDR3, the full variable domain is DAMVIQNPRYQVTQFGKPVTLSCSQTLNHNVMYWYQQKSSQAPKLLFHYYDKDFNNEADTPDNFQSRRPNTSFCFLDIRSPGLGDTAMYLCATSRGGSGLGNTIYFGEGSWLTVV.